This T cell receptor beta chain was obtained from a study of cytomegalovirus exposure and HLA in healthy donors. CDR1 and CDR2 from the germline V gene are SGHRS and YFSETQ. V shed 0 bases and J shed 8 bases, with 17 bases lying between them. The CDR3 is 16 amino acids. Assay: immunoSEQ multiplex PCR; the TCRdb copy retains only in-frame clones and omits some. The top ten hold about 3.3% of the sample, which has some 76,000 clones, approximately 95% seen once. The chain combines TRBV5-1 with TRBJ1-4, with D unresolved. This receptor was taken from a young woman in good health and CMV-seropositive. The sample consisted of PBMCs. This CDR3 is CASSLDPEPTGEKLFF. The CDR3 DNA sequence: TGCGCCAGCAGCTTGGACCCAGAACCGACGGGAGAAAAACTGTTTTTT.